Detailed here is one TCR beta chain. Its antigen is currently unknown. The CDR3 runs to 13 residues. The germline gives CDR1 SGHNT, CDR2 YYREEE (reference sequence). J was trimmed by 10 bases and V by 3 bases; bases with no gene match: 7. The entry originates in a study of T-cell memory formation after mild COVID-19. With constant-segment primers, 5'RACE yielded cDNA libraries of TCR alpha and TCR beta that carried sample barcodes and UMIs. TCRdb re-analysed the 5' RACE reads in MiXCR, keeping a single row per CDR3 protein. The sample includes fewer than 300,000 distinct CDR3 sequences, approximately 15% of them seen just once. General study findings and limits: Among CD4+ contracting clones, most were CM and EM, and CD8+ ones EMRA. A second wave expanding day 15 to 37 was CD4+-biased; contracting clones were balanced.

Specimen: PBMCs or a T cell subset sorted from them (not recorded which). The chain joins TRBV5-4 to TRBJ2-1; TRBD2 agrees at 7 bases. The receptor was derived from a man younger than 35 who had mild COVID-19 (a few samples of this study predate the infection). Cell type and time point are not known. CDR3 loop: CASSSYLGGEQFF. The CDR3 DNA follows: TGTGCCAGCAGCTCCTACTTGGGGGGGGAGCAGTTCTTC.